One sample yielded the 28 T cell receptor beta chains listed below, sequenced in a study of cytomegalovirus exposure and HLA in healthy donors. Amplification used 60 Vbeta primers and 13 Jbeta primers. Sequencing was performed with immunoSEQ multiplex PCR; in TCRdb, only in-frame clones are kept and a portion is missing. The sample lists tens of thousands of clones, roughly two thirds occurring once. The sample consisted of PBMCs. These receptors were obtained from a man aged 45-65 years in good health and CMV-seronegative.

This sequence joins TRBV9 and TRBJ2-1, with 8 bases identical to TRBD1. Germline V gene sequence: CDR1 SGDLS, CDR2 YYNGEE. The CDR3 length is 16 residues. J gave up 3 bases and V 4 bases, and 9 bases lay outside the gene matches. As DNA, the CDR3 is TGTGCCAGCAGCCGTGGTGGACAGGGTTTCTACAATGAGCAGTTCTTC. It translates to CASSRGGQGFYNEQFF.

V and J are TRBV30 and TRBJ2-5, with D unresolved. CDR1 and CDR2 (germline): GTSNPN, SVGIG (reference sequence). This CDR3 comprises 12 residues. Trimming removed 2 bases from V and 1 base from J, with 5 bases in between. The CDR3 DNA follows: TGTGCCTGGAGTTCCCGCCAAGAGACCCAGTACTTC. Its translation is CAWSSRQETQYF.

The rearrangement joins TRBV27 to TRBJ1-2, with D possibly matching TRBD1 (6 bases). The V gene's germline CDR1 is MNHEY and CDR2 SMNVEV (reference sequence). The V gene lost 6 bases and the J gene lost 8 bases, with 16 bases spanning the gap. The CDR3 has 13 amino acids. The CDR3 is CASSRGGREGYTF. CDR3 in DNA: TGTGCCAGCAGCAGGGGTGGCCGGGAAGGCTACACCTTC.

The chain uses TRBV7-8 and TRBJ1-5; D unclear. Trimming cost V 5 bases and J 5 bases, with 7 bases left between them. Germline loops: CDR1 SGHVS, CDR2 FQNEAQ. This CDR3 comprises 12 residues. The CDR3 DNA sequence: TGTGCCAGCAGCCGGCGGGATCAGCCCCAGCATTTT. It yields the protein CASSRRDQPQHF.

A note on this clone: An end of the junction does not agree with germline; a read error may underlie this. The V and J genes are TRBV5-1 and TRBJ2-6; TRBD1 agrees at 9 bases. The CDR3 sequence is 17 residues long. The V gene's germline CDR1 is SGHRS and CDR2 YFSETQ. The CDR3 is CASNLRTGASGANVLTF. The CDR3 nucleotides are TGCGCCAGCAACTTGCGGACAGGGGCCTCTGGGGCCAACGTCCTGACTTTC. The variable domain in full, with the rest retrieved from reference TRBV5-1 and TRBJ2-6, is KAGVTQTPRYLIKTRGQQVTLSCSPISGHRSVSWYQQTPGQGLQFLFEYFSETQRNKGNFPGRFSGRQFSNSRSEMNVSTLELGDSALYLCASNLRTGASGANVLTFGAGSRLTVL.

V gene TRBV5-1 combines with J gene TRBJ1-6; tentatively, D is TRBD1 (6 bases). Trimming took off 1 base at V and 11 bases at J, with 16 bases between the two ends. CDR1 and CDR2 from the germline V gene are SGHRS and YFSETQ. The CDR3 spans 15 residues. CDR3 sequence: CASSLRSAEGAPLHF. The CDR3 nucleotides read TGCGCCAGCAGCTTGCGCTCGGCCGAGGGGGCACCCCTCCACTTT.

The chain links TRBV15 to TRBJ2-7, with unresolved D. Germline CDR1 is LNHNV and CDR2 is YYDKDF (reference sequence). The CDR3 runs 16 residues. The V end was cut by 0 bases, the J end by 0 bases, with 12 bases between. The CDR3 loop reads CATSRDRFTDSYEQYF. The DNA for the CDR3 is TGTGCCACCAGCAGAGATCGGTTTACCGACTCCTACGAGCAGTACTTC.

This clone has more than one count but fewer than ten. The chain combines TRBV7-8 with TRBJ2-7; D gene unclear. The germline V gene has CDR1 SGHVS and CDR2 FQNEAQ. Trimming took off 5 bases at V and 3 bases at J, with 17 bases between the two ends. The CDR3 has 15 residues. Written as DNA, the CDR3 is TGTGCCAGCAGCCCCCTCACTGTAGCTAGCTACGAGCAGTACTTC. It specifies CASSPLTVASYEQYF.

In its sample, this clone was seen a few times. This chain links TRBV6-5 with TRBJ1-2, with unresolved D. There are 13 residues in the CDR3. The germline CDR1 and CDR2 sequences are MNHEY and SVGAGI. Trimming cost V 2 bases and J 5 bases, with 9 bases left between them. CDR3 protein: CASSYGSEYGYTF. The CDR3 region has the DNA TGTGCCAGCAGTTACGGGAGCGAATATGGCTACACCTTC.

The chain joins TRBV9 to TRBJ1-1; possibly TRBD1 for D (5 bases). The CDR3 loop spans 18 amino acids. Germline-derived CDR1 and CDR2 are SGDLS and YYNGEE. V was trimmed by 2 bases and J by 2 bases, leaving 22 bases between them. CDR3 in DNA: TGTGCCAGCAGCGTTGCCGGCGGGGCGAATTCTTTAAACACTGAAGCTTTCTTT. Translated, it gives CASSVAGGANSLNTEAFF.

The chain employs TRBV19 and TRBJ1-1; perhaps TRBD1 as D (5 bases). Between the trimmed V and J ends, which lost 5 bases and 5 bases, there was a span of 15 bases. Germline V gives CDR1 LNHDA, CDR2 SQIVND (reference sequence). The CDR3 is 14 amino acids. This chain's CDR3 is CASSLGGVRTEAFF. The CDR3 DNA follows: TGTGCCAGTAGTTTGGGGGGGGTGAGAACTGAAGCTTTCTTT.

Only a few counts were recorded for this clone. Germline is not matched at one junction end, which may reflect a read error. The chain combines TRBV25-1 with TRBJ1-5; D gene uncertain. This CDR3 has 11 residues. The germline V gene has CDR1 MGHDK and CDR2 SYGVNS. The CDR3 DNA follows: TGTGCCAGGAGTGTTTCGACATTACCGGAATTT. Protein product: CARSVSTLPEF.

This chain connects TRBV6-6 to TRBJ2-2; maybe TRBD2 (5 bases). Germline V gene lookup returns CDR1 MNHNY and CDR2 SVGAGI (reference sequence). This CDR3 has 12 amino acids. Deletions cut 8 bases from V and 8 bases from J, with 12 bases between. As DNA, the CDR3 is TGTGCCAGCGAACCTAGGAGGGGGGAGCTGTTTTTT. Its protein product is CASEPRRGELFF.

The gene calls are TRBV7-9 and TRBJ1-5; possible D gene TRBD1, 5 bases. Trimming left V 3 bases short and J 7 bases short, with 13 bases between. Germline V CDR1 and CDR2: SEHNR, FQNEAQ (reference sequence). The length of the CDR3 is 14 residues. CDR3 sequence (DNA): TGTGCCAGCAGCTTTGGGGGGTTAGGGCAGCCCCAGCATTTT. Translated, it gives CASSFGGLGQPQHF.

This sequence joins TRBV4-1 and TRBJ1-6; weak D call: TRBD1 (5 bases). CDR1 and CDR2 (germline): MGHRA, YSYEKL. Trimming shortened V by 4 bases and J by 3 bases, and 13 bases separated the two germline ends. This CDR3 has 16 residues. This CDR3 is CASSLSQGDYNSPLHF. CDR3 nucleotides: TGCGCCAGCAGCCTCAGCCAAGGGGACTATAATTCACCCCTCCACTTT.

V usage is TRBV5-1 and J usage is TRBJ1-5, with a weak D call TRBD1 (6 bases). V lost 4 bases to trimming and J lost 0 bases, with 8 bases between them. From germline, CDR1 is SGHRS and CDR2 YFSETQ. The CDR3 spans 14 residues. CDR3 region: CASSPDSSNQPQHF. CDR3 DNA sequence: TGCGCCAGCAGCCCGGACAGTAGCAATCAGCCCCAGCATTTT.

This chain joins TRBV7-8 and TRBJ1-4; TRBD1 matches at 10 bases. The length of the CDR3 is 15 residues. Germline V CDR1 and CDR2: SGHVS, FQNEAQ. The trim removed 6 bases at V and 4 bases at J, leaving 5 bases unmatched. The chain's CDR3 is CASRKGTGVNEKLFF. CDR3 nucleotide sequence: TGTGCCAGCAGAAAGGGGACAGGGGTTAATGAAAAACTGTTTTTT.

The chain joins TRBV9 to TRBJ2-1, with a possible D match to TRBD2 (5 bases). The V end was cut by 3 bases, the J end by 0 bases, with 13 bases between. From germline, CDR1 is SGDLS and CDR2 YYNGEE. The length of the CDR3 is 16 residues. The CDR3 DNA is TGTGCCAGCAGCGCCCGTTCGGGGAGCTCCTACAATGAGCAGTTCTTC. Its translation is CASSARSGSSYNEQFF.

This clone has only one observation. CDR3: CASSQRQGNINEQYF. CDR3 in DNA: TGTGCCAGCAGCCAGAGACAGGGAAACATCAACGAGCAGTACTTC. The rearrangement uses TRBV7-3 and TRBJ2-7; 7 positions agree with TRBD1. CDR1 SGHTA and CDR2 FQGTGA come from the germline V gene. Trimming removed 5 bases from V and 5 bases from J; junction bases left unmatched: 12. CDR3 length: 15 amino acids.

To note about this clone: Additional DNA sequences in this sample encode the identical CDR3. The chain recombines TRBV5-4 with TRBJ1-1; tentatively, D is TRBD1 (5 bases). Trimming took off 4 bases at V and 4 bases at J, with 20 bases between the two ends. The germline gives CDR1 SGHNT, CDR2 YYREEE (reference sequence). The CDR3 length is 16 residues. The CDR3 DNA follows: TGTGCCAGCAGCATCCCCCTCGGGGGTCAAGCCACTGAAGCTTTCTTT. This encodes CASSIPLGGQATEAFF. Together with reference TRBV5-4 and TRBJ1-1, the CDR3 gives the full variable domain: ETGVTQSPTHLIKTRGQQVTLRCSSQSGHNTVSWYQQALGQGPQFIFQYYREEENGRGNFPPRFSGLQFPNYSSELNVNALELDDSALYLCASSIPLGGQATEAFFGQGTRLTVV.

A few counts support this clone. The chain joins TRBV4-2 to TRBJ2-7; a possible D gene is TRBD2 (6 bases). The V end was cut by 0 bases, the J end by 9 bases, with 15 bases between. The CDR3 contains 14 residues. Germline V gives CDR1 LGHNA, CDR2 YNFKEQ. The CDR3 DNA reads as TGTGCCAGCAGCCAAGAAGGGAGACTAGAGGGGCAGTACTTC. Protein: CASSQEGRLEGQYF.

The V and J genes are TRBV9 and TRBJ1-4; D unclear. Trimming left V 0 bases short and J 6 bases short, with 6 bases between. This CDR3 is 13 amino acids long. Looked up from germline, CDR1 is SGDLS and CDR2 is YYNGEE. The CDR3 bases are TGTGCCAGCAGCGTAGGGGGAGATGAAAAACTGTTTTTT. Its translation is CASSVGGDEKLFF. Based on the CDR3 plus reference TRBV9 and TRBJ1-4, the full variable domain is DSGVTQTPKHLITATGQRVTLRCSPRSGDLSVYWYQQSLDQGLQFLIQYYNGEERAKGNILERFSAQQFPDLHSELNLSSLELGDSALYFCASSVGGDEKLFFGSGTQLSVL.

The rearrangement uses TRBV11-3 and TRBJ2-2; 7 bases align to TRBD2. With 2 bases clipped from V and 3 bases from J, the junction kept 6 bases outside the gene matches. Germline CDR1 is SGHNT and CDR2 is YENEEA. The CDR3 is made up of 16 amino acids. The CDR3 coding sequence is TGTGCCAGCAGCTTATTAGGGAGGGCGGACACCGGGGAGCTGTTTTTT. Translated: CASSLLGRADTGELFF.

V and J are TRBV27 and TRBJ2-1, with 7 positions matching TRBD2. CDR1 and CDR2 (germline): MNHEY, SMNVEV (reference sequence). The CDR3 totals 12 residues. The V segment lost 5 bases and the J segment 13 bases; nucleotides outside the gene matches: 8. The CDR3 protein is CASSPKGREQFF. The CDR3 DNA is TGTGCCAGCAGTCCCAAGGGGAGGGAACAGTTCTTC.

The chain combines TRBV7-9 with TRBJ1-4, with D maybe TRBD1 (6 bases). CDR3 size: 15 residues. Germline V gene data show CDR1 as SEHNR and CDR2 as FQNEAQ (reference sequence). The V end lost 5 bases, the J end lost 6 bases, and 16 bases lay between the germline ends. CDR3 sequence reads: CASSPPGTMDEKLFF. The DNA of the CDR3 is TGTGCCAGCAGCCCCCCCGGGACAATGGATGAAAAACTGTTTTTT.

The chain carries TRBV2 and TRBJ2-5; possible D gene TRBD2, 6 bases. The CDR3 runs 15 residues. Trimming took off 7 bases at V and 6 bases at J, with 21 bases between the two ends. Germline V CDR1 and CDR2: SNHLY, FYNNEI. CDR3 in DNA: TGTGCCAGCACCCCCCCGGGACTGCAAGGAAAGACCCAGTACTTC. Translating gives CASTPPGLQGKTQYF.

The genes are TRBV19 and TRBJ1-4; D is ambiguous. The germline V and J ends were trimmed by 4 bases and 8 bases, with 17 bases remaining between them. Germline CDR1 LNHDA, CDR2 SQIVND (reference sequence). This CDR3 is 15 amino acids long. The CDR3 nucleotides are TGTGCCAGTAGTAGGGCAGCCAGAAACGCCGAAAAACTGTTTTTT. Translated, it gives CASSRAARNAEKLFF. The variable domain in full, with the rest retrieved from reference TRBV19 and TRBJ1-4, is DGGITQSPKYLFRKEGQNVTLSCEQNLNHDAMYWYRQDPGQGLRLIYYSQIVNDFQKGDIAEGYSVSREKKESFPLTVTSAQKNPTAFYLCASSRAARNAEKLFFGSGTQLSVL.

This chain connects TRBV19 to TRBJ2-3; the D gene is possibly TRBD2 (6 bases). Germline CDR1 reads LNHDA; CDR2 reads SQIVND (reference sequence). The CDR3 consists of 14 residues. Between the trimmed V and J ends, which lost 4 bases and 9 bases, there was a span of 17 bases. CDR3 in amino acids: CASSSGGWLGTQYF. The CDR3 DNA sequence: TGTGCCAGTAGTAGTGGAGGGTGGTTGGGCACGCAGTATTTT.